This TCR beta chain was recorded in a study of neoadjuvant anti-PD-1 for oral cavity cancer. Study context: Patients without progression got a fourth dose around day 43.

Indicated time point: after neoadjuvant nivolumab, at surgical resection. These newly diagnosed stage II-IVA oral cavity squamous cell carcinoma patients had no prior systemic or radiation treatment. This clone was seen only a few times. Most PBMC samples had about 520 ng input DNA in six replicates. Using immunoSEQ multiplex PCR, the repertoire was profiled, and TCRdb retains in-frame clones only, with some absent. The sample records 40,000 to 50,000 clones, 77% being singletons. This specimen consisted of PBMCs, obtained after nivolumab (anti-PD-1) treatment. This receptor was obtained from a person aged 40 to 85 with oral cavity squamous cell carcinoma.

In DNA form, the CDR3 reads TGTGCCAGCAGTTACGTGGGGACAGGGGACGATCAGCCCCAGCATTTT. Translating it yields CASSYVGTGDDQPQHF. This sequence joins TRBV6-6 and TRBJ1-5; 10 bases are a match to TRBD1. The CDR3 covers 16 residues. V lost 2 bases and J lost 5; bases outside the gene matches: 6. CDR1 and CDR2 (germline): MNHNY, SVGAGI (reference sequence).